This T cell receptor (beta chain) was observed in a study of PD-1 blockade in classical Hodgkin lymphoma. Whole-study results and caveats: Newly diagnosed patients were said to have less baseline TCR diversity than healthy donors did.

Assay used: immunoSEQ multiplex PCR; TCRdb lists only in-frame clones, some missing. The repertoire holds about 9,700 clones, with about 82% as singletons. As regards this clone: The target antigen is unknown. Different DNA sequences within this sample yield the same CDR3.

As for time point: cycle 4 day 1 (C4D1), after 6 weeks of nivolumab. Every patient experienced relapse after autologous stem cell transplantation, and brentuximab vedotin exposure varied. J gave up 5 bases and V 0 bases, and 10 bases lay outside the gene matches. CDR1 is ENHRY and CDR2 is SYGVKD in the germline V gene. This CDR3 has 17 residues. The receptor's source is a human donor with classical Hodgkin lymphoma. This material consisted of peripheral blood mononuclear cells (PBMCs), taken before the fourth cycle of nivolumab. The chain links TRBV10-3 to TRBJ2-1; TRBD2 matches at 7 bases. The CDR3 coding sequence is TGTGCCATCAGTGAGTCTCGGGCTAGCGGAGACCACAATGAGCAGTTCTTC. Translation: CAISESRASGDHNEQFF.